This T cell receptor beta chain originates from a study of T cell changes during pregnancy in multiple sclerosis. Method: immunoSEQ multiplex PCR; TCRdb's copy keeps in-frame clones and lacks some. Among about 77,000 clones, about 92% were seen once, and the ten largest hold just over 2.5%. The source is a female donor in good health, enrolled as a control in a pregnancy study. Sequenced material: peripheral blood, taken after pregnancy.

CDR3 in DNA: TGTGCCAGCAGCGACGGACAGAACTATGGCTACACCTTC. Protein: CASSDGQNYGYTF. The gene calls are TRBV28 and TRBJ1-2; weak D call: TRBD1 (6 bases). Trimming left V 6 bases short and J 2 bases short, with 10 bases between. Germline V gene sequence: CDR1 MDHEN, CDR2 SYDVKM. The CDR3 is 13 amino acids.